The entry below describes one T cell receptor (beta chain). Its antigen is currently unknown. The record originates from a study of cytomegalovirus exposure and HLA in healthy donors. Study findings and constraints: Accurate predictions that matched the HLA-A and HLA-B alleles of most subjects were reportedly made from TCR beta sequences.

60 Vbeta and 13 Jbeta primers were used in PCR. This table comes from immunoSEQ multiplex PCR, and its TCRdb copy is limited to in-frame clones, with some not included. The repertoire holds 80,000 or so clones, about 80% seen once, with roughly 7.2% in the top ten. This CDR3 is built from 16 residues. The V gene lost 6 bases and the J gene lost 8 bases, with 23 bases spanning the gap. CDR1 and CDR2 from the germline V gene are MNHNY and SVGAGI (reference sequence). The V gene is TRBV6-6, the J gene TRBJ2-1, with a possible D match to TRBD2 (7 bases). The receptor was derived from a woman aged 40 to 50 in good health and CMV-seronegative. The material sequenced was PBMCs. The CDR3 nucleotides are TGTGCCAGCAGCCCGGGGGGCGGACTACATGGGTATGAGCAGTTCTTC. This encodes CASSPGGGLHGYEQFF.